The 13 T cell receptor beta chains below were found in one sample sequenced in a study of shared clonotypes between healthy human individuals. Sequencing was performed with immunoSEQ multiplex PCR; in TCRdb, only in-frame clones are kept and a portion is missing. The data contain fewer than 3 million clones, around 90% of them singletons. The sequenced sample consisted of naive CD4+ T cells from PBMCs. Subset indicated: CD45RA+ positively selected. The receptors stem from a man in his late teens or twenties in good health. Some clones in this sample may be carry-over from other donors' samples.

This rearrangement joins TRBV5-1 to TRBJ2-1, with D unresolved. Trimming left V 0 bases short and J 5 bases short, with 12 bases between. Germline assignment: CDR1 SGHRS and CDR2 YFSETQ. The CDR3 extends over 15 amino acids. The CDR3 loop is CASSLEGNINNEQFF. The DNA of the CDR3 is TGCGCCAGCAGCTTGGAAGGCAACATTAACAATGAGCAGTTCTTC.

DNA of the CDR3: TGTGCCAGCAGCAGGCAGGAGGAAACCTATGGCTACACCTTC. It codes for CASSRQEETYGYTF. The V and J genes are TRBV6-7 and TRBJ1-2; D is undetermined. TRBV6-7 is sorted into the ORF group, with uncertain function. This CDR3 comprises 14 residues. Trimming took 6 bases from V and 4 from J, leaving 15 bases between them.

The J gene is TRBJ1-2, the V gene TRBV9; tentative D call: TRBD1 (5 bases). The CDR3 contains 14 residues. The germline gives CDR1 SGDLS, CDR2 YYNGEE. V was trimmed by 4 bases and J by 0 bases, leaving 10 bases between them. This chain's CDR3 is CASSSPGTNYGYTF. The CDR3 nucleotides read TGTGCCAGCAGCTCCCCAGGGACTAACTATGGCTACACCTTC.

CDR3 nucleotide sequence: TGTGCCAGCAGCTCCTCGGGGGGGCTGGCCCTGGGGGAGCAGTACTTC. Its protein is CASSSSGGLALGEQYF. The chain employs TRBV7-9 and TRBJ2-7; 8 nucleotides line up with TRBD2. In germline, CDR1 is SEHNR, CDR2 FQNEAQ (reference sequence). The CDR3 runs to 16 residues. Trimming at V came to 4 bases and at J to 7 bases, leaving 15 bases not matched to a gene.

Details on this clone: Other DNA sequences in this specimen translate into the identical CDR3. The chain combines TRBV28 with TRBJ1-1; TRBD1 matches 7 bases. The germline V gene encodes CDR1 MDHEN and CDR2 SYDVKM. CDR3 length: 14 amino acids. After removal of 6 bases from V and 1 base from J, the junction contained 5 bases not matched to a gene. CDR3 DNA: TGTGCCAGCAGCCGAGGGGGCGCGAACACTGAAGCTTTCTTT. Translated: CASSRGGANTEAFF.

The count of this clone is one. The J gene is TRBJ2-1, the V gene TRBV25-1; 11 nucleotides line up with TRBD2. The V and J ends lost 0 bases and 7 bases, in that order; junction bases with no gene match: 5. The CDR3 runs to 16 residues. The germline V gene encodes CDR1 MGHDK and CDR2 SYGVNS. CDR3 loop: CASSEYTSGRGNEQFF. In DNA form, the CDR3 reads TGTGCCAGCAGTGAATATACTAGCGGGAGAGGGAATGAGCAGTTCTTC.

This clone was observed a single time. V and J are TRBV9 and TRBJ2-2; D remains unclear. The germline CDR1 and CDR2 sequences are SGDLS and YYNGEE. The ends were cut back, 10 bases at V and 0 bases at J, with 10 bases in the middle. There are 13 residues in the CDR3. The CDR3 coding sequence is TGTGCCTCAGCGTCCGCGAACACCGGGGAGCTGTTTTTT. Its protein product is CASASANTGELFF.

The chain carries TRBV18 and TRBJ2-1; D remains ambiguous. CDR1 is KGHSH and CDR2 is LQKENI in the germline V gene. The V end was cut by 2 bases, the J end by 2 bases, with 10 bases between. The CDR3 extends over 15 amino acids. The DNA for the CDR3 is TGTGCCAGCTCACCAGTGTGGGCCCCCTACAATGAGCAGTTCTTC. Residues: CASSPVWAPYNEQFF.

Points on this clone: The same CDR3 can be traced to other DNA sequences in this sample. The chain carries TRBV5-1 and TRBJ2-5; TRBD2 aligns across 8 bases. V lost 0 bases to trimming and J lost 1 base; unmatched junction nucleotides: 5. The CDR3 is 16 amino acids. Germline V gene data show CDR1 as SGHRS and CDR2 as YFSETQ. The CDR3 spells CASSLVASGGQETQYF. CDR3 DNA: TGCGCCAGCAGCTTGGTTGCAAGCGGGGGCCAAGAGACCCAGTACTTC.

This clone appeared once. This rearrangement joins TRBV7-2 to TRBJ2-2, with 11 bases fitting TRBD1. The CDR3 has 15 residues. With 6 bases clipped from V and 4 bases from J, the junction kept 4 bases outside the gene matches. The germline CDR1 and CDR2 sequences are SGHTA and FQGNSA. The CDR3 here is CASRPGTGGTGELFF. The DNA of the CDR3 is TGTGCCAGCAGACCCGGGACAGGGGGCACCGGGGAGCTGTTTTTT.

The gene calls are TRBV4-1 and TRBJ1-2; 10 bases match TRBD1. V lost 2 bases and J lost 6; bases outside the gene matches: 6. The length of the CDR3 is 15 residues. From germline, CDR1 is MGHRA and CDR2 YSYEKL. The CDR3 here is CASSQMTGGGDGYTF. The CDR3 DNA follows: TGCGCCAGCAGCCAAATGACAGGGGGCGGTGATGGCTACACCTTC.

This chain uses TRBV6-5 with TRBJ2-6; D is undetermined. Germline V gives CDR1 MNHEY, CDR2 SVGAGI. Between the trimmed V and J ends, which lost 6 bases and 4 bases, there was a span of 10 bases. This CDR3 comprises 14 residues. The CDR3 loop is CASSPLVGANVLTF. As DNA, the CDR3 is TGTGCCAGCAGCCCTTTGGTCGGGGCCAACGTCCTGACTTTC.

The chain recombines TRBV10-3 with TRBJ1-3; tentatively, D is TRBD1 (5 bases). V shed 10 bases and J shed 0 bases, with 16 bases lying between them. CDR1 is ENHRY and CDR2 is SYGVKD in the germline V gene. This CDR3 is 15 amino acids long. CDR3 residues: CATAGTTSSGNTIYF. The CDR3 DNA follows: TGTGCCACCGCCGGGACGACGAGCTCTGGAAACACCATATATTTT.